The clone carrying this T cell receptor beta chain appeared a single time. The sample is drawn from a study of blood T cell repertoires in COVID-19. Study at large: COVID-19 samples from acute and convalescent phases originated in the United States, Italy and Spain. Nucleic acid was either cDNA or gDNA, and it came from T cells, B-cell-depleted T cells, or PBMCs.

As handled by the study authors: Reference gene primer amplification yielded estimated nucleated cell counts. This table comes from immunoSEQ multiplex PCR, and its TCRdb copy is limited to in-frame clones, with some not included. V, J and clone size are taken as reported in that table, and D and trimming were inferred from the DNA itself. The profile shows over 200,000 clones, around 87% of them singletons. The material sequenced was peripheral blood. This clonotype originated in a man aged 60-69 years who had recovered from COVID-19.

The CDR3 region is CASSSTGGGEKLFF. CDR3 in DNA: TGTGCCAGCAGCTCGACGGGAGGTGGTGAAAAACTGTTTTTT. The chain recombines TRBV7-2 with TRBJ1-4; no definite D call. Trimming shortened V by 4 bases and J by 7 bases, and 13 bases separated the two germline ends. CDR1 is SGHTA and CDR2 is FQGNSA in the germline V gene. This CDR3 is built from 14 residues.